The next 7 T cell receptor beta chains were all read from a single sample in a study of cytomegalovirus exposure and HLA in healthy donors. The PCR made use of 60 Vbeta and 13 Jbeta primers. Clones were read by immunoSEQ multiplex PCR, and TCRdb kept only the in-frame ones, dropping some. Counted here are roughly 150,000 clones, almost 80% occurring once; the ten biggest clones make up 1.1% to 1.5%. Sequencing used PBMCs. The receptors stem from a male donor in good health and CMV-seronegative.

This clone has only a few counts. The chain employs TRBV6-5 and TRBJ2-1; tentative D call: TRBD2 (6 bases). Germline V gene lookup returns CDR1 MNHEY and CDR2 SVGAGI. V lost 5 bases and J lost 4, with 12 bases in between. The CDR3 runs 14 residues. The DNA for the CDR3 is TGTGCCAGCAGTCCGGGACTTCGATACAATGAGCAGTTCTTC. The encoded protein is CASSPGLRYNEQFF.

This chain links TRBV10-3 with TRBJ2-7, with 7 bases aligning to TRBD1. Germline V CDR1 and CDR2: ENHRY, SYGVKD. This CDR3 comprises 14 residues. CDR3 loop: CAQGSRDSAYEQYF. DNA of the CDR3: TGTGCGCAAGGGAGCCGGGACAGCGCCTACGAGCAGTACTTC.

This clone has more than one count but fewer than ten. The V call is TRBV9, the J call TRBJ2-3; 7 bases are shared with TRBD1. The germline gives CDR1 SGDLS, CDR2 YYNGEE. The CDR3 totals 15 residues. The junction had 8 bases not matched to a gene; V was cut back by 4 bases and J by 3 bases. CDR3 sequence reads: CASSTRQGLTDTQYF. DNA for the CDR3: TGTGCCAGCAGCACCCGACAGGGTCTAACAGATACGCAGTATTTT.

The chain combines TRBV30 with TRBJ1-1; D is undetermined. Per germline, CDR1 GTSNPN and CDR2 SVGIG (reference sequence). The CDR3 is 13 amino acids. V was trimmed by 5 bases and J by 3 bases, leaving 13 bases between them. The chain's CDR3 is CAWGASPDTEAFF. The CDR3 coding sequence is TGTGCCTGGGGAGCGTCCCCAGACACTGAAGCTTTCTTT.

With respect to this clone: Other DNA sequences within the sample encode an identical CDR3. V is TRBV2 and J is TRBJ2-1; 7 bases agree with TRBD2. V shed 5 bases and J 9 bases; nucleotides not matched to a gene: 10. Germline assignment: CDR1 SNHLY and CDR2 FYNNEI. The CDR3 is 14 residues long. CDR3 in amino acids: CASSNSGRAVEQFF. The CDR3 DNA is TGTGCCAGCAGTAATAGTGGGAGGGCCGTTGAGCAGTTCTTC. The whole variable domain, remainder taken from reference TRBV2 and TRBJ2-1, is EPEVTQTPSHQVTQMGQEVILRCVPISNHLYFYWYRQILGQKVEFLVSFYNNEISEKSEIFDDQFSVERPDGSNFTLKIRSTKLEDSAMYFCASSNSGRAVEQFFGPGTRLTVL.

The rearrangement links TRBV27 to TRBJ2-1; possible D gene TRBD2, 5 bases. V lost 4 bases to trimming and J lost 4 bases, with 8 bases between them. CDR1 is MNHEY, CDR2 SMNVEV, per germline (reference sequence). The CDR3 totals 13 residues. The CDR3, as DNA: TGTGCCAGCAGTTCTACGGGGTACAATGAGCAGTTCTTC. Residues: CASSSTGYNEQFF.

This clone was recorded only once. The chain is built from TRBV21-1 and TRBJ2-3; the table's D call of TRBD2 was not tested on the DNA. TRBV21-1 is a listed pseudogene. The CDR3 sequence is 17 residues long. The CDR3 DNA sequence: TGTGCCAGCAGCAAACGGCGGGAGGCCCGAGGCACAGATACGCAGTATTTT. It codes for CASSKRREARGTDTQYF.